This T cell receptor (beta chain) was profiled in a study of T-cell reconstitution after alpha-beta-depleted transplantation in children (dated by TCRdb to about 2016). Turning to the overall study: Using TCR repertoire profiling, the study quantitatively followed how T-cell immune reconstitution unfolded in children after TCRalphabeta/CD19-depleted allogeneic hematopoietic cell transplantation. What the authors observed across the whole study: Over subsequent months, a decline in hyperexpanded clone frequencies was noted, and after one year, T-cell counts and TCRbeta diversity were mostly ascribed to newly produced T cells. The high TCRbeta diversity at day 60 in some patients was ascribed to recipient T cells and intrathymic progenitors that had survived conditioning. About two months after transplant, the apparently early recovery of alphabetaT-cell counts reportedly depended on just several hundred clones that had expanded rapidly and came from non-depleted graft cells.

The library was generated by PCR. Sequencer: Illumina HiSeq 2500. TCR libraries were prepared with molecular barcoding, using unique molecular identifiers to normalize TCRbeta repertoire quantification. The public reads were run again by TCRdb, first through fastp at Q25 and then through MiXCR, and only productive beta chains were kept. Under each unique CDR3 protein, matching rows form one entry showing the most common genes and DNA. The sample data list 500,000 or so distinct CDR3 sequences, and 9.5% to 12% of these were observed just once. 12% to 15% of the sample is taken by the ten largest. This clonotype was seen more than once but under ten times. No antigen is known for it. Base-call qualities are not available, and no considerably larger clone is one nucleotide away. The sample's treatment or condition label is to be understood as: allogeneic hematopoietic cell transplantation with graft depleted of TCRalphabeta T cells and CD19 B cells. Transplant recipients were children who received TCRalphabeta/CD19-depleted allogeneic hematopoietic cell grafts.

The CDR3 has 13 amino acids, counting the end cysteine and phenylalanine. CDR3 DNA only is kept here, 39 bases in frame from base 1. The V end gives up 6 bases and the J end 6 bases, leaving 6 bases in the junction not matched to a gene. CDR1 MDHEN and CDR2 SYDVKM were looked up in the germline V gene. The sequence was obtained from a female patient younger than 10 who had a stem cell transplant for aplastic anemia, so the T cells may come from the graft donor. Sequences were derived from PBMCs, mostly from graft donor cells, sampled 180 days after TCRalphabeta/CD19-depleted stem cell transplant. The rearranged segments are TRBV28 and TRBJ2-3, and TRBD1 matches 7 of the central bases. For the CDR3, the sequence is CASRSTGLDTQYF. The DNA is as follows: TGTGCCAGCAGGTCGACAGGGTTGGATACGCAGTATTTT.